The next 3 T cell receptor beta chains were all read from a single sample in a study of post-analysis software for immune sequencing data. General observations from the study: Controls showed lower frequencies than patients for roughly five TRBV segments, and TRBV5-6, TRBV5-1 and TRBV20-1 were among these.

Unique molecular identifiers featured in each of the TCR beta cDNA libraries. One entry per CDR3 protein, called by TCRdb with MiXCR from the PCR reads. The repertoire holds 700,000 to 900,000 distinct CDR3 sequences, with roughly 46% as singletons. Antigens of these TCRs are unknown. The source material was blood. The receptors stem from a girl between 5 and 17 years old with multiple sclerosis.

V gene TRBV20-1 combines with J gene TRBJ2-5; 8 bases match TRBD2. CDR3 length equals 12 residues. J gave up 4 bases and V 8 bases, and 6 bases lay outside the gene matches. Looked up from germline, CDR1 is DFQATT and CDR2 is SNEGSKA (reference sequence). The chain's CDR3 is CSLYGRGETQYF. The CDR3, as DNA: TGCAGTCTCTACGGGAGGGGAGAGACCCAGTACTTC.

The chain combines TRBV20-1 with TRBJ2-5, with D perhaps matching TRBD2 (7 bases). Germline CDR1 reads DFQATT; CDR2 reads SNEGSKA (reference sequence). The CDR3 loop spans 13 amino acids. V lost 3 bases to trimming and J lost 5 bases, with 13 bases between them. The CDR3 is CSASGGGAETQYF. CDR3 coding DNA: TGCAGTGCTAGCGGCGGGGGCGCCGAGACCCAGTACTTC.

This clonotype was seen a handful of times. The chain combines TRBV6-6 with TRBJ2-1, with 13 bases lining up with TRBD2. The V gene's germline CDR1 is MNHNY and CDR2 SVGAGI (reference sequence). CDR3 length: 15 residues. Trimming at V came to 6 bases and at J to 7 bases, leaving 6 bases not matched to a gene. CDR3 coding DNA: TGTGCCAGCAGGGGACTAGCGGGAACTATAAATGAGCAGTTCTTC. It is translated as CASRGLAGTINEQFF.